Listed below are T cell receptor beta chains from one sample, sequenced in a study of blood T cell repertoires in COVID-19. Assay used: immunoSEQ multiplex PCR; TCRdb lists only in-frame clones, some missing. The sample has roughly 53,000 clones; 76% are singletons. Sequences were obtained from peripheral blood. The receptors were gathered from a man aged 50-59 years with active or convalescent COVID-19. Both conserved end residues are part of each CDR3. A D gene is named only where the DNA matches it firmly. Not all rows give a size; the values are once, few, many and, for expanded clones, a class.

clone size,V gene,D gene,J gene,CDR3 protein,CDR3 DNA
-,TRBV10-3,TRBD2,TRBJ2-5,CAISEELAGQKTQYF,TGTGCCATCAGTGAGGAACTAGCGGGTCAGAAGACCCAGTACTTC
-,TRBV14,-,TRBJ1-1,CASSQGQQTLNTEAFF,TGTGCCAGCAGCCAAGGACAGCAGACACTAAACACTGAAGCTTTCTTT
-,TRBV6-6,-,TRBJ1-2,CASSYLTPGYTF,TGTGCCAGCAGTTACCTGACACCCGGCTACACCTTC
-,TRBV5-1,TRBD2,TRBJ2-3,CASSLAPGQFATSGGTQYF,TGCGCCAGCAGCTTGGCCCCGGGACAATTCGCGACTAGCGGGGGTACGCAGTATTTT
-,TRBV30,-,TRBJ2-2,CASGGGINTGELFF,TGTGCCTCGGGTGGGGGGATCAACACCGGGGAGCTGTTTTTT
few,TRBV9,-,TRBJ1-6,CASSLCRTPRPSENSPLHF,TGTGCCAGCAGCCTCTGTAGAACTCCTAGGCCCTCAGAGAATTCACCCCTCCACTTT
-,TRBV5-1,TRBD2,TRBJ2-1,CASSPRLAGGGDEQFF,TGCGCCAGCAGCCCACGACTAGCGGGAGGAGGCGATGAGCAGTTCTTC
-,TRBV20-1,-,TRBJ2-4,CSASLGGAKNIQYF,TGCAGTGCTAGTTTGGGGGGAGCCAAAAACATTCAGTACTTC
-,TRBV6-6,TRBD2,TRBJ2-1,CASSYPGRGFNEQFF,TGTGCCAGCAGTTACCCCGGGAGGGGCTTCAATGAGCAGTTCTTC
-,TRBV5-4,-,TRBJ2-7,CASSLTGLTYEQYF,TGTGCCAGCAGCCTAACGGGACTGACCTACGAGCAGTACTTC
-,TRBV5-8,-,TRBJ1-4,CASSHGQLTNEKLFF,TGTGCCAGCAGCCACGGACAGCTAACGAATGAAAAACTGTTTTTT